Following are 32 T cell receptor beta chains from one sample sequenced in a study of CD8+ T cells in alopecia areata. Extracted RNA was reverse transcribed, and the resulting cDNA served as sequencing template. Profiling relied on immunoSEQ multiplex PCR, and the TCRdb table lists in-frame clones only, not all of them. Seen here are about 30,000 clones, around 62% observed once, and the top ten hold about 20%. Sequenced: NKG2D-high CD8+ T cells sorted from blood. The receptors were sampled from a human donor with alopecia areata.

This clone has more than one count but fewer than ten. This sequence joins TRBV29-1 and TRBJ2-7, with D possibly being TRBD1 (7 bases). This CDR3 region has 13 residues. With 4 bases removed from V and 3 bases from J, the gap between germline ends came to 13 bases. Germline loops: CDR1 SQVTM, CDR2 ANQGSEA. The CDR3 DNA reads TGCAGCGTTGGCGGGACAGAAAACTACGAGCAGTACTTC. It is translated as CSVGGTENYEQYF.

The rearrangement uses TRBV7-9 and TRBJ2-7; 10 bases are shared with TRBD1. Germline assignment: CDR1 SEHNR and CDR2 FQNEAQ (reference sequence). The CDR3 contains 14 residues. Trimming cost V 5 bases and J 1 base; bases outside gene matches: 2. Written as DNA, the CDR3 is TGTGCCAGCAGCGGGGGACAGGGGTCCTACGAGCAGTACTTC. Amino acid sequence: CASSGGQGSYEQYF. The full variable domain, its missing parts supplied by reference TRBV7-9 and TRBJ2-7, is DTGVSQNPRHKITKRGQNVTFRCDPISEHNRLYWYRQTLGQGPEFLTYFQNEAQLEKSRLLSDRFSAERPKGSFSTLEIQRTEQGDSAMYLCASSGGQGSYEQYFGPGTRLTVT.

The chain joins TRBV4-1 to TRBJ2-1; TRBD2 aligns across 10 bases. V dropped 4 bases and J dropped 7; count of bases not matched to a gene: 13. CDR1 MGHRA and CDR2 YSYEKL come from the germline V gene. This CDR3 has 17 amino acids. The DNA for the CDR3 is TGCGCCAGCAGCCTAATTACAGCGGGGGGGCCGGGAAATGAGCAGTTCTTC. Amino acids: CASSLITAGGPGNEQFF.

The CDR3 DNA is TGTGCCAGCTCGACAGGGGCGACAGATACGCAGTATTTT. Protein sequence: CASSTGATDTQYF. V is TRBV6-5 and J is TRBJ2-3; 8 bases match TRBD1. Germline lookup yields CDR1 MNHEY and CDR2 SVGAGI. This CDR3 contains 13 residues. Trimming cost V 8 bases and J 3 bases; bases outside gene matches: 4.

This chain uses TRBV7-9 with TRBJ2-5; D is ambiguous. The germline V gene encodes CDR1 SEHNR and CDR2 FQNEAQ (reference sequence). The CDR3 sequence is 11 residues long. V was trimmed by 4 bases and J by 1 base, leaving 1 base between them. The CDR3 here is CASSSQETQYF. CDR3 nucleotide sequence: TGTGCCAGCAGCTCCCAAGAGACCCAGTACTTC.

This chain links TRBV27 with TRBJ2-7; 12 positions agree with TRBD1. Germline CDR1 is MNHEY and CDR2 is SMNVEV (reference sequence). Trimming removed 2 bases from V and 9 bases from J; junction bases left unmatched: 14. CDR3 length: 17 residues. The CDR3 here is CASSLNPGQGAMLRQYF. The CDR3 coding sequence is TGTGCCAGCAGTTTAAACCCGGGACAGGGGGCTATGTTAAGGCAGTACTTC.

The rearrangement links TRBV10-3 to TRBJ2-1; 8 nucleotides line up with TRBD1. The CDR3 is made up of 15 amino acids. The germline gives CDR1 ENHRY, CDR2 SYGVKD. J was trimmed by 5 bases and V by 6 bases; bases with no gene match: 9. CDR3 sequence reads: CAIRETGTGNNEQFF. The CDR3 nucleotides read TGTGCCATCAGAGAAACCGGGACAGGAAACAATGAGCAGTTCTTC.

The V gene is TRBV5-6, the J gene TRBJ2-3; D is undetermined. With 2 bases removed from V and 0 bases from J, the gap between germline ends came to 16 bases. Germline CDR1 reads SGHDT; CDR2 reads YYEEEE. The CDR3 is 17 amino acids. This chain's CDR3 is CASSFYRLVSSTDTQYF. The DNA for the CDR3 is TGTGCCAGCAGCTTTTATCGACTGGTATCTAGCACAGATACGCAGTATTTT.

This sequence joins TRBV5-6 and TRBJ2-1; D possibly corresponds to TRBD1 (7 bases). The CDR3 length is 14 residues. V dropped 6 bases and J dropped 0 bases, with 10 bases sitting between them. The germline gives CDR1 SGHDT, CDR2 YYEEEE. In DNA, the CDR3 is TGTGCCAGCATCCAGGGGGGCTCCTACAATGAGCAGTTCTTC. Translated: CASIQGGSYNEQFF.

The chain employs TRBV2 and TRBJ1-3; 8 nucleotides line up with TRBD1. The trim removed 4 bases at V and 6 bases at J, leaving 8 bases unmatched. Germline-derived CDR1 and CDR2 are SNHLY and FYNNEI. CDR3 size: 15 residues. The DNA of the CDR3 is TGTGCCAGCAGTGCAGTGACAGGGGTGGCAAACACCATATATTTT. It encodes CASSAVTGVANTIYF.

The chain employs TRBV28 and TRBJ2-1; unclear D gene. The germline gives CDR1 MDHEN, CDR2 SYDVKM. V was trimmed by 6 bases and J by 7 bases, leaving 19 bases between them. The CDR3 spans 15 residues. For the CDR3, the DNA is TGTGCCAGCAGCAGTTGGGTCGGGTCAGCTAATGAGCAGTTCTTC. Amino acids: CASSSWVGSANEQFF.

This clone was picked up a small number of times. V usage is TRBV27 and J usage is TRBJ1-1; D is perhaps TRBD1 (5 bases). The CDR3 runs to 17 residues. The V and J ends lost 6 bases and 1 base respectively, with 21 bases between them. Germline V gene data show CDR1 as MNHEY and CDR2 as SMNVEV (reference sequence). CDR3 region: CASSRRPTAGRNTEAFF. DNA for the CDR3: TGTGCCAGCAGCCGTAGGCCCACGGCAGGGCGGAACACTGAAGCTTTCTTT.

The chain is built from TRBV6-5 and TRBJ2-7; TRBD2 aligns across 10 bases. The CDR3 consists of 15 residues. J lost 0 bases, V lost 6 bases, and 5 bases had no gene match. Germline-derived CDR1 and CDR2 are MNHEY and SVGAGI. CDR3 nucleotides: TGTGCCAGCAGCCTCCTAGCGGGAGTCTCCTACGAGCAGTACTTC. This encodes CASSLLAGVSYEQYF.

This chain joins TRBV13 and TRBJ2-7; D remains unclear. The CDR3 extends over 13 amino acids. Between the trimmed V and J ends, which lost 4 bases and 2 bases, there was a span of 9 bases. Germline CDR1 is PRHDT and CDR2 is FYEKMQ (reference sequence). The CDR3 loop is CASSSTFPYEQYF. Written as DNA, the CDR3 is TGTGCCAGCAGCTCAACGTTTCCCTACGAGCAGTACTTC.

CDR3 sequence reads: CASSYSGGGTDTQYF. CDR3 DNA: TGTGCCAGCAGTTACTCAGGAGGAGGCACAGATACGCAGTATTTT. The chain links TRBV6-5 to TRBJ2-3, with D perhaps TRBD2 (5 bases). Deletions cut 0 bases from V and 1 base from J, with 8 bases between. The V gene's germline CDR1 is MNHEY and CDR2 SVGAGI. This CDR3 is 15 amino acids long.

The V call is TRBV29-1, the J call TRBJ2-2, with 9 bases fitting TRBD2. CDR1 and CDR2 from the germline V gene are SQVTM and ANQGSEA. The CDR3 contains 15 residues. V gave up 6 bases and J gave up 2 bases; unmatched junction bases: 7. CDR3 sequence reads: CSVMLAGDNTGELFF. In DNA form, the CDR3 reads TGCAGCGTCATGTTAGCGGGAGACAACACCGGGGAGCTGTTTTTT.

The CDR3 here is CASSTRRTDRGEEAFF. DNA for the CDR3: TGTGCCAGCAGCACCCGACGTACTGACAGGGGAGAAGAAGCTTTCTTT. This chain connects TRBV7-9 to TRBJ1-1; 8 bases are shared with TRBD1. CDR1 and CDR2 (germline): SEHNR, FQNEAQ (reference sequence). With V trimmed by 5 bases and J by 8 bases, 16 bases remained unmatched. There are 16 residues in the CDR3.

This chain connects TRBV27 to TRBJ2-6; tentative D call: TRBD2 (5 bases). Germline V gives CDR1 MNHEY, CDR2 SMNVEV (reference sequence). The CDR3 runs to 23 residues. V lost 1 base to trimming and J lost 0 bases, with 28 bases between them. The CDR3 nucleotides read TGTGCCAGCAGTTTATTAAGATATCTCCATCCTCCTAGCAGTACCTCTGGGGCCAACGTCCTGACTTTC. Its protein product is CASSLLRYLHPPSSTSGANVLTF.

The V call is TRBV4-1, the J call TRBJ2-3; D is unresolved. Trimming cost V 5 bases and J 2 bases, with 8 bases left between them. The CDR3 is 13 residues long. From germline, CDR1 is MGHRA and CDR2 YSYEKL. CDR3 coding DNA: TGCGCCAGCAGCGGAGCTATCACAGATACGCAGTATTTT. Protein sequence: CASSGAITDTQYF.

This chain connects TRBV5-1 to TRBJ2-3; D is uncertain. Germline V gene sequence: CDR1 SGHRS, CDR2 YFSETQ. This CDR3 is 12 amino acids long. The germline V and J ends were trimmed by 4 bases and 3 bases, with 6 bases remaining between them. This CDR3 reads CASSHLTDTQYF. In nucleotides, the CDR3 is TGCGCCAGCAGCCACCTTACAGATACGCAGTATTTT.

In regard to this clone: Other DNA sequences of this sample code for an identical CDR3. This CDR3 is CASSLRSYNEQFF. The CDR3 nucleotides read TGCGCCAGCAGCTTGCGGTCCTACAATGAGCAGTTCTTC. The rearrangement uses TRBV5-1 and TRBJ2-1; D is unclear. V was pared by 1 base and J by 1 base, with 3 bases between. The CDR3 is 13 residues long. The germline V gene encodes CDR1 SGHRS and CDR2 YFSETQ. The variable domain in full, completed from reference TRBV5-1 and TRBJ2-1, reads KAGVTQTPRYLIKTRGQQVTLSCSPISGHRSVSWYQQTPGQGLQFLFEYFSETQRNKGNFPGRFSGRQFSNSRSEMNVSTLELGDSALYLCASSLRSYNEQFFGPGTRLTVL.

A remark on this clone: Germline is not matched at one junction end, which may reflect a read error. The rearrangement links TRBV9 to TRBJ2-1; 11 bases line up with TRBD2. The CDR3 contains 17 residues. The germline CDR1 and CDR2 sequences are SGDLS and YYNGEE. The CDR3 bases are TGTGCCAGCACCGTAGGTCTAGCGGGGGGCCTAGAGAATGAGCAGTTCTTC. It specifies CASTVGLAGGLENEQFF. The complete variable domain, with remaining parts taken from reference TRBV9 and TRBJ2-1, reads DSGVTQTPKHLITATGQRVTLRCSPRSGDLSVYWYQQSLDQGLQFLIQYYNGEERAKGNILERFSAQQFPDLHSELNLSSLELGDSALYFCASTVGLAGGLENEQFFGPGTRLTVL.

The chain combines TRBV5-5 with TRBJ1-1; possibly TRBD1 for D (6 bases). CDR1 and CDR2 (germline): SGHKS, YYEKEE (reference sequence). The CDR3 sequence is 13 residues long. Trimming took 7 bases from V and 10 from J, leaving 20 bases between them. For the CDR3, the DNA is TGTGCCAGCCGACGTGGGGGCGAATGGGGAGCTTTCTTT. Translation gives CASRRGGEWGAFF.

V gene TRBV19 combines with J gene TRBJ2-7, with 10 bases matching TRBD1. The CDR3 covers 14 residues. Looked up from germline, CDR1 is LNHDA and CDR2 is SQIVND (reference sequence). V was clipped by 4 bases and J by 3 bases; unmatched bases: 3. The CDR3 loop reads CASSTGTGVYEQYF. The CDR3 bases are TGTGCCAGTAGTACCGGGACAGGGGTCTACGAGCAGTACTTC.

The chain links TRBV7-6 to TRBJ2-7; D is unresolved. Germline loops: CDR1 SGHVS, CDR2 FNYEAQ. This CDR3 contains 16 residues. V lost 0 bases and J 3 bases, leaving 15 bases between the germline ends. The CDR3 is CASSLASSAEYYEQYF. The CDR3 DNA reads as TGTGCCAGCAGCTTAGCGAGCTCCGCGGAGTACTACGAGCAGTACTTC.

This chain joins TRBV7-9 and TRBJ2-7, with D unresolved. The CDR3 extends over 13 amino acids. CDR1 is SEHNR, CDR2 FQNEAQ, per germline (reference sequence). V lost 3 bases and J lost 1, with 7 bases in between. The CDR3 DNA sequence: TGTGCCAGCAGCTTCACACAGTCCTACGAGCAGTACTTC. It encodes CASSFTQSYEQYF.

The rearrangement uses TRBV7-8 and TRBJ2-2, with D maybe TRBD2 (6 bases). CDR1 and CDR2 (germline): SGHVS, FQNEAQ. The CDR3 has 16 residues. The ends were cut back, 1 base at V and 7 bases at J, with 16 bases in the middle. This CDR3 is CASSLVGGTFVGELFF. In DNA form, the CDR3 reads TGTGCCAGCAGCTTAGTGGGTGGGACTTTCGTCGGGGAGCTGTTTTTT.

The CDR3 nucleotides are TGTGCCAGCAGCTTATCGTACAGGGAGAGCACAGATACGCAGTATTTT. Translation: CASSLSYRESTDTQYF. The chain recombines TRBV5-6 with TRBJ2-3; a weak D match, TRBD1 (6 bases). The CDR3 runs to 16 residues. V was shortened by 2 bases and J by 0 bases, with 13 bases between the two germline ends. CDR1 is SGHDT, CDR2 YYEEEE, per germline.

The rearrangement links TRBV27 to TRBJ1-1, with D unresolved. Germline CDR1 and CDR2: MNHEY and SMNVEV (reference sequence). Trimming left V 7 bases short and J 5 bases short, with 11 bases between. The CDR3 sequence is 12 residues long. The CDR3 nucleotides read TGTGCCAGCAAGTCGGACTTGACTGAAGCTTTCTTT. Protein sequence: CASKSDLTEAFF.

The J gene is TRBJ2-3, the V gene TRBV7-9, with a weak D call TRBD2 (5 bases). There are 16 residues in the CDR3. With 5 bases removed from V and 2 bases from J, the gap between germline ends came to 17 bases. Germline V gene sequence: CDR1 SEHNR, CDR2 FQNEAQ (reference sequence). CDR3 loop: CASSGWTPAYTDTQYF. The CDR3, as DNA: TGTGCCAGCAGCGGGTGGACTCCAGCTTACACAGATACGCAGTATTTT.

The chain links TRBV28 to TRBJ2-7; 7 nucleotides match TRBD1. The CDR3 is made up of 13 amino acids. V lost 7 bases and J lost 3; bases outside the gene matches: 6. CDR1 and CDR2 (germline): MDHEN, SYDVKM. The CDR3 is CASKIDRDYEQYF. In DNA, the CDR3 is TGTGCCAGCAAGATCGACAGGGACTACGAGCAGTACTTC. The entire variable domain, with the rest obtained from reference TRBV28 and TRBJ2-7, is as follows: DVKVTQSSRYLVKRTGEKVFLECVQDMDHENMFWYRQDPGLGLRLIYFSYDVKMKEKGDIPEGYSVSREKKERFSLILESASTNQTSMYLCASKIDRDYEQYFGPGTRLTVT.

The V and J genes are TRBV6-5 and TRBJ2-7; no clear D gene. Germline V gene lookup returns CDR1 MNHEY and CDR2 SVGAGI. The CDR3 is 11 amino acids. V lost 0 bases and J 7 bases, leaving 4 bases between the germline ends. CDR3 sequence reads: CASSYSIEQYF. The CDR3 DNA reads TGTGCCAGCAGTTACTCGATAGAGCAGTACTTC.